One sample yielded the 13 T cell receptor beta chains listed below, sequenced in a study of blood T cell repertoires in COVID-19. Sequencing used immunoSEQ multiplex PCR; TCRdb keeps in-frame clones, though not all of them. This table has hundreds of thousands of clones, roughly 88% appearing once. The sample was peripheral blood. These receptors all stem from a woman in her 70s with COVID-19, enrolled during active disease.

The table lists this clone with a count of one. V is TRBV28 and J is TRBJ1-6; TRBD1 matches at 12 bases. The CDR3 extends over 17 amino acids. The trim removed 6 bases at V and 9 bases at J, leaving 12 bases unmatched. CDR1 and CDR2 (germline): MDHEN, SYDVKM. The chain's CDR3 is CASRIPRDRGLSSPLHF. In DNA form, the CDR3 reads TGTGCCAGCAGAATACCCCGGGACAGGGGGCTTAGTTCACCCCTCCACTTT.

The V gene is TRBV28, the J gene TRBJ1-3, with 7 bases identical to TRBD1. CDR1 and CDR2 from the germline V gene are MDHEN and SYDVKM. The CDR3 spans 15 residues. Losses at the gene ends were 6 bases for V and 0 bases for J; bases not matched to a gene: 5. CDR3 sequence: CASSKYRGSGNTIYF. The CDR3 DNA is TGTGCCAGCAGCAAATACAGGGGCTCTGGAAACACCATATATTTT. Full variable domain (outside the CDR3, taken from reference TRBV28 and TRBJ1-3): DVKVTQSSRYLVKRTGEKVFLECVQDMDHENMFWYRQDPGLGLRLIYFSYDVKMKEKGDIPEGYSVSREKKERFSLILESASTNQTSMYLCASSKYRGSGNTIYFGEGSWLTVV.

As regards this clone: The junction does not match germline at one end; this may be a read error. This chain connects TRBV28 to TRBJ1-6; TRBD1 matches 7 bases. Germline V lookup: CDR1 MDHEN, CDR2 SYDVKM. This CDR3 has 15 amino acids. CDR3 DNA sequence: TGTGCCAGCAGTTCCCTCGACAGGGTTGATTCACCCCCCCACTTT. This translates into CASSSLDRVDSPPHF. Together with reference TRBV28 and TRBJ1-6, the CDR3 gives the full variable domain: DVKVTQSSRYLVKRTGEKVFLECVQDMDHENMFWYRQDPGLGLRLIYFSYDVKMKEKGDIPEGYSVSREKKERFSLILESASTNQTSMYLCASSSLDRVDSPPHFGNGTRLTVT.

This sequence joins TRBV5-1 and TRBJ2-1; 10 bases agree with TRBD2. This CDR3 has 15 amino acids. From germline, CDR1 is SGHRS and CDR2 YFSETQ. Trimming cost V 0 bases and J 4 bases; bases outside gene matches: 1. For the CDR3, the DNA is TGCGCCAGCAGCTTGGGGACTAGCGGTTACAATGAGCAGTTCTTC. This sequence encodes CASSLGTSGYNEQFF.

V and J are TRBV6-5 and TRBJ2-3; 8 nucleotides agree with TRBD2. There are 14 residues in the CDR3. Per the germline V gene, CDR1 is MNHEY and CDR2 is SVGAGI. Trimming at V came to 6 bases and at J to 10 bases, leaving 12 bases not matched to a gene. In nucleotides, the CDR3 is TGTGCCAGCAGGACGGGGGGACTAGAGGTTGCGCAGTATTTT. It is translated as CASRTGGLEVAQYF.

This chain joins TRBV9 and TRBJ1-2, with D hard to call. Trimming removed 0 bases from V and 2 bases from J, with 8 bases in between. Germline V gene data show CDR1 as SGDLS and CDR2 as YYNGEE. The CDR3 runs to 14 residues. The CDR3, as DNA: TGTGCCAGCAGCGTAGGTGGGGAGAACTATGGCTACACCTTC. Amino acid sequence: CASSVGGENYGYTF.

This clone was detected only once. The chain has TRBV4-2 and TRBJ1-1, with 9 bases matching TRBD1. The CDR3 sequence is 15 residues long. The V gene's germline CDR1 is LGHNA and CDR2 YNFKEQ. V lost 4 bases and J lost 1; bases outside the gene matches: 4. CDR3 sequence (DNA): TGTGCCAGCAGCCGCCGGGACAGGGAGAACACTGAAGCTTTCTTT. Protein product: CASSRRDRENTEAFF.

This clone was detected a few times. The chain employs TRBV12-3 or TRBV12-4 and TRBJ1-1; D unclear. Trimming cost V 6 bases and J 11 bases, with 16 bases left between them. CDR3 size: 12 residues. DNA of the CDR3: TGTGCCAGCAGCTGGGGAGAAATAACCGCTTTCTTT. Protein product: CASSWGEITAFF.

V and J are TRBV2 and TRBJ2-7, with a possible D match to TRBD1 (7 bases). Germline CDR1 is SNHLY and CDR2 is FYNNEI. Trimming pared 8 bases from V and 2 bases from J, leaving 13 bases between. The CDR3 has 13 residues. The CDR3 loop reads CASPGDRPYEQYF. DNA of the CDR3: TGTGCCAGCCCGGGGGACAGACCCTACGAGCAGTACTTC.

DNA of the CDR3: TGTGCCTGGATATCATTCTATAGGAACACCGGGGAGCTGTTTTTT. It translates to CAWISFYRNTGELFF. The chain uses TRBV30 and TRBJ2-2; D is undetermined. Trimming left V 4 bases short and J 1 base short, with 13 bases between. Germline values: CDR1 GTSNPN, CDR2 SVGIG (reference sequence). The CDR3 covers 15 residues.

The CDR3: CASSLPLAQGTDTQYF. DNA of the CDR3: TGTGCCAGCAGCTTACCACTGGCACAGGGTACAGATACGCAGTATTTT. The chain is built from TRBV7-9 and TRBJ2-3; D possibly corresponds to TRBD1 (6 bases). The CDR3 is 16 amino acids. Trimming took 2 bases from V and 3 from J, leaving 15 bases between them. In germline, CDR1 is SEHNR, CDR2 FQNEAQ (reference sequence).

V usage is TRBV7-2 and J usage is TRBJ2-1; D is perhaps TRBD2 (5 bases). Trimming took 1 base from V and 12 from J, leaving 13 bases between them. From germline, CDR1 is SGHTA and CDR2 FQGNSA. The CDR3 is 13 residues long. This CDR3 is CASSLDSGVSQFF. The CDR3 region has the DNA TGTGCCAGCAGCTTAGATTCCGGGGTATCGCAGTTCTTC.

The genes are TRBV10-3 and TRBJ1-5; TRBD1 agrees at 9 bases. The V gene's germline CDR1 is ENHRY and CDR2 SYGVKD. The J segment lost 3 bases and the V segment lost 0 bases, leaving 12 bases of the junction unmatched. There are 19 residues in the CDR3. CDR3 amino acids: CAISESFPRQGGFNQPQHF. CDR3 bases: TGTGCCATCAGTGAGTCTTTTCCCCGACAGGGGGGATTCAATCAGCCCCAGCATTTT.